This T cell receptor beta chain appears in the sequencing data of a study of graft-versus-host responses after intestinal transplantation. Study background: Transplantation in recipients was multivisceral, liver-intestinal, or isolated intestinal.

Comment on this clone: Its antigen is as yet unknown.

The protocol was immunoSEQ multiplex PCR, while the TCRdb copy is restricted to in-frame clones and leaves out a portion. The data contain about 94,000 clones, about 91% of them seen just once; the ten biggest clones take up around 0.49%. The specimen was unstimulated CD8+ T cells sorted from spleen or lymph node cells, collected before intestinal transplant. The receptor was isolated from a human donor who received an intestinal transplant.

CDR3 region: CASSPLTGGYEQYF. The DNA of the CDR3 is TGCGCCAGCAGCCCCTTGACAGGGGGATACGAGCAGTACTTC. This rearrangement joins TRBV4-1 to TRBJ2-7; 9 positions match TRBD1. CDR1 and CDR2 (germline): MGHRA, YSYEKL. The CDR3 covers 14 residues. V shed 4 bases and J 4 bases; nucleotides not matched to a gene: 5.